Each of the 27 T cell receptor beta chains below was sequenced from the same sample in a study of cytomegalovirus exposure and HLA in healthy donors. The repertoire was sequenced with immunoSEQ multiplex PCR; TCRdb's copy has only in-frame clones and lacks some. The sample includes about 49,000 clones, around 94% of them seen just once. Input material: PBMCs. Every receptor here comes from a woman in her late teens or twenties in good health and CMV-seropositive.

The chain links TRBV28 to TRBJ2-7, with D possibly matching TRBD1 (6 bases). The CDR3 has 12 residues. Germline V gives CDR1 MDHEN, CDR2 SYDVKM. Trimming removed 3 bases from V and 12 bases from J, with 15 bases in between. CDR3 sequence (DNA): TGTGCCAGCAGTTTCGTCTCAGGGGTGCTGTACTTC. Protein: CASSFVSGVLYF.

J is TRBJ2-7 and V is TRBV30; no clear D. Germline loops: CDR1 GTSNPN, CDR2 SVGIG (reference sequence). CDR3 size: 11 residues. Trimming stripped 5 bases from V and 6 bases from J, with 11 bases between. The CDR3 reads CAWSTMREQYF. The CDR3 bases are TGTGCCTGGTCTACTATGCGCGAGCAGTACTTC.

The gene calls are TRBV7-2 and TRBJ2-7, with a weak D call TRBD2 (6 bases). This CDR3 is 14 amino acids long. Germline CDR1 and CDR2: SGHTA and FQGNSA. With 5 bases removed from V and 3 bases from J, the gap between germline ends came to 14 bases. CDR3 bases: TGTGCCAGCAGCAGGAGGGACTCCGACTACGAGCAGTACTTC. Its protein is CASSRRDSDYEQYF.

In this sample, this clone turned up once. The V call is TRBV15, the J call TRBJ2-1; D perhaps matches TRBD2 (7 bases). There are 18 residues in the CDR3. Between the trimmed V and J ends, which lost 1 base and 0 bases, there was a span of 16 bases. CDR1 and CDR2 (germline): LNHNV, YYDKDF (reference sequence). For the CDR3, the DNA is TGTGCCACCAGCAGAGTGGGGGGAGGGGGAGGCTCCTACAATGAGCAGTTCTTC. Protein sequence: CATSRVGGGGGSYNEQFF.

This chain joins TRBV19 and TRBJ2-2, with TRBD1 identical over 9 bases. The germline V gene has CDR1 LNHDA and CDR2 SQIVND (reference sequence). The CDR3 loop spans 15 amino acids. The ends lost 5 bases at V and 3 bases at J; junction bases unmatched: 4. The CDR3 loop is CASSWRTGDTGELFF. CDR3 nucleotides: TGTGCCAGTAGTTGGAGGACAGGGGACACCGGGGAGCTGTTTTTT.

This sequence joins TRBV5-1 and TRBJ2-1; 8 positions match TRBD2. V lost 3 bases, J lost 0 bases, and 8 bases stayed unmatched. The CDR3 loop spans 17 amino acids. The germline V gene encodes CDR1 SGHRS and CDR2 YFSETQ. The DNA of the CDR3 is TGCGCCAGCAGCTCGGGAGGACTAGCTCGCTCCTACAATGAGCAGTTCTTC. Encoded protein: CASSSGGLARSYNEQFF.

This chain joins TRBV6-4 and TRBJ2-3; perhaps TRBD2 as D (6 bases). The CDR3 has 13 residues. CDR1 is MRHNA, CDR2 SNTAGT, per germline. Trimming cost V 5 bases and J 4 bases, with 10 bases left between them. The CDR3 DNA is TGTGCCAGCAGTACGGGAGACGCAGATACGCAGTATTTT. Protein: CASSTGDADTQYF.

The V gene is TRBV7-2, the J gene TRBJ1-1; possibly TRBD1 for D (5 bases). This CDR3 spans 16 amino acids. Germline V CDR1 and CDR2: SGHTA, FQGNSA. V lost 5 bases, J lost 0 bases, and 16 bases lay in between. The CDR3 region is CASSPRTGPLNTEAFF. DNA for the CDR3: TGTGCCAGCAGCCCCCGAACAGGTCCTTTGAACACTGAAGCTTTCTTT. Supplemented by reference TRBV7-2 and TRBJ1-1, the full variable domain reads GAGVSQSPSNKVTEKGKDVELRCDPISGHTALYWYRQSLGQGLEFLIYFQGNSAPDKSGLPSDRFSAERTGGSVSTLTIQRTQQEDSAVYLCASSPRTGPLNTEAFFGQGTRLTVV.

The chain is built from TRBV10-1 and TRBJ2-7; TRBD2 aligns across 12 bases. There are 15 residues in the CDR3. Losses at the gene ends were 0 bases for V and 5 bases for J; bases not matched to a gene: 2. Germline V CDR1 and CDR2: WNHNN, SYGVQD (reference sequence). DNA of the CDR3: TGCGCCAGCAGTGAGTCGACTAGCGGGAGACACGAGCAGTACTTC. It encodes CASSESTSGRHEQYF.

V and J are TRBV7-9 and TRBJ2-2; 8 bases map to TRBD1. This CDR3 is built from 14 residues. Germline V CDR1 and CDR2: SEHNR, FQNEAQ (reference sequence). With 10 bases clipped from V and 4 bases from J, the junction kept 8 bases outside the gene matches. The CDR3 nucleotides are TGTGCCAAGAACCAACAGGGGGGCACCGGGGAGCTGTTTTTT. Its protein product is CAKNQQGGTGELFF.

This chain joins TRBV13 and TRBJ2-2; D possibly corresponds to TRBD1 (5 bases). CDR3 length: 17 residues. With 5 bases removed from V and 4 bases from J, the gap between germline ends came to 20 bases. Germline V gene data show CDR1 as PRHDT and CDR2 as FYEKMQ (reference sequence). The CDR3: CASSPRWVGEGTGELFF. The CDR3 DNA follows: TGTGCCAGCAGCCCTAGGTGGGTAGGGGAAGGCACCGGGGAGCTGTTTTTT.

This sequence joins TRBV7-8 and TRBJ1-2; D is unresolved. This CDR3 has 15 residues. Germline lookup yields CDR1 SGHVS and CDR2 FQNEAQ. V was clipped by 0 bases and J by 4 bases, with 12 bases between them. The CDR3: CASSLAKAGLYGYTF. In DNA form, the CDR3 reads TGTGCCAGCAGCTTAGCGAAGGCAGGCCTCTATGGCTACACCTTC.

V is TRBV27 and J is TRBJ2-5, with D possibly TRBD2 on 7 matching bases. The CDR3 has 15 residues. In germline, CDR1 is MNHEY, CDR2 SMNVEV (reference sequence). Trimming stripped 5 bases from V and 10 bases from J, with 23 bases between. The CDR3 region is CASSRGGGGGVGQYF. CDR3 nucleotide sequence: TGTGCCAGCAGTCGTGGCGGGGGCGGAGGAGTTGGCCAGTACTTC.

This chain joins TRBV28 and TRBJ1-5; D call uncertain. Trimming shortened V by 8 bases and J by 0 bases, and 14 bases separated the two germline ends. The CDR3 is made up of 15 amino acids. From germline, CDR1 is MDHEN and CDR2 SYDVKM. CDR3 in DNA: TGTGCCAGCCATTCGACTGACCATAGCAATCAGCCCCAGCATTTT. It specifies CASHSTDHSNQPQHF.

This clone was counted once. V and J are TRBV4-3 and TRBJ2-3, with a possible D match to TRBD2 (6 bases). Trimming removed 2 bases from V and 2 bases from J, with 11 bases in between. The CDR3 is 15 amino acids. In germline, CDR1 is LGHNA, CDR2 YSLEER. The CDR3 DNA follows: TGCGCCAGCAGCCAAAGCGGACTACCCACAGATACGCAGTATTTT. Protein sequence: CASSQSGLPTDTQYF.

The gene calls are TRBV5-1 and TRBJ2-2, with 9 bases fitting TRBD2. Losses at the gene ends were 1 base for V and 5 bases for J; bases not matched to a gene: 12. The CDR3 sequence is 18 residues long. Germline values: CDR1 SGHRS, CDR2 YFSETQ. CDR3 in DNA: TGCGCCAGCAGCTTGTCTTCTCGCGGGAGGGCCCGTACCGGGGAGCTGTTTTTT. As protein: CASSLSSRGRARTGELFF.

This clone was seen only once. This chain's CDR3 is CASGLLTGIQLAGVEETQYF. CDR3 DNA sequence: TGTGCCAGCGGCCTTTTGACAGGGATCCAACTAGCGGGAGTGGAGGAGACCCAGTACTTC. The J gene is TRBJ2-5, the V gene TRBV2, with TRBD2 matching 11 bases. This CDR3 region has 20 residues. Per the germline V gene, CDR1 is SNHLY and CDR2 is FYNNEI. V dropped 8 bases and J dropped 5; count of bases not matched to a gene: 25.

The chain couples TRBV30 to TRBJ2-3; TRBD1 matches 10 bases. With 1 base clipped from V and 8 bases from J, the junction kept 6 bases outside the gene matches. CDR1 and CDR2 (germline): GTSNPN, SVGIG (reference sequence). The CDR3 is 14 residues long. The CDR3 nucleotides are TGTGCCTGGAGTGCGATCCGACAGGGGGCTACGCAGTATTTT. Translation gives CAWSAIRQGATQYF.

This CDR3 is CASSPRTGRPYEQYF. DNA for the CDR3: TGTGCCAGCAGTCCTAGGACAGGACGACCCTACGAGCAGTACTTC. The gene calls are TRBV2 and TRBJ2-7; 7 nucleotides align to TRBD1. V shed 5 bases, J shed 2 bases, and the junction held 9 bases outside the gene matches. From germline, CDR1 is SNHLY and CDR2 FYNNEI. The CDR3 runs 15 residues.

This chain links TRBV6-1 with TRBJ2-1, with D perhaps TRBD2 (6 bases). V dropped 7 bases and J dropped 0 bases, with 10 bases sitting between them. Germline CDR1 and CDR2: MNHNS and SASEGT. The CDR3 covers 14 residues. The CDR3 region has the DNA TGTGCCAGCAATAGCGGTAGCTCCTACAATGAGCAGTTCTTC. It yields the protein CASNSGSSYNEQFF.

This clone was seen just once. This rearrangement joins TRBV6-5 to TRBJ2-3; 10 bases are shared with TRBD2. This CDR3 region has 15 residues. Unmatched junction bases numbered 5, after V lost 4 bases and J lost 4 bases. The germline gives CDR1 MNHEY, CDR2 SVGAGI. CDR3 coding DNA: TGTGCCAGCAGTTCGGGACTAGCGACGGCAGATACGCAGTATTTT. This codes for CASSSGLATADTQYF.

The chain has TRBV28 and TRBJ2-7; 13 positions agree with TRBD2. The germline CDR1 and CDR2 sequences are MDHEN and SYDVKM. The CDR3 runs to 19 residues. V gave up 5 bases and J gave up 3 bases; unmatched junction bases: 16. This chain's CDR3 is CASSRTSGRSRPRNYEQYF. CDR3 nucleotides: TGTGCCAGCAGTCGGACTAGCGGGAGATCGAGACCAAGAAACTACGAGCAGTACTTC.

This clone was counted a few times. CDR3 protein: CASSPDNILGYTF. The CDR3 region has the DNA TGTGCCAGCAGCCCGGACAACATTCTTGGCTACACCTTC. The J gene is TRBJ1-2, the V gene TRBV7-2, with D maybe TRBD1 (5 bases). This CDR3 contains 13 residues. V lost 5 bases and J 7 bases, leaving 14 bases between the germline ends. Per germline, CDR1 SGHTA and CDR2 FQGNSA.

J is TRBJ1-5 and V is TRBV10-3; D remains unclear. Germline lookup yields CDR1 ENHRY and CDR2 SYGVKD. The CDR3 contains 15 residues. V was cut by 0 bases and J by 7 bases, with 13 bases left in between. This chain's CDR3 is CAISESGGLGQPQHF. CDR3 in DNA: TGTGCCATCAGTGAGTCAGGAGGATTGGGCCAGCCCCAGCATTTT.

V gene TRBV27 combines with J gene TRBJ2-7, with D perhaps matching TRBD1 (6 bases). The CDR3 spans 15 residues. The germline CDR1 and CDR2 sequences are MNHEY and SMNVEV (reference sequence). Between the trimmed V and J ends, which lost 2 bases and 0 bases, there was a span of 11 bases. Written as DNA, the CDR3 is TGTGCCAGCAGTTTAGGGAACAGGGTCTCCTACGAGCAGTACTTC. Protein: CASSLGNRVSYEQYF.

This sequence joins TRBV14 and TRBJ2-2, with 14 bases aligning to TRBD2. In germline, CDR1 is SGHDN, CDR2 FVKESK. The CDR3 is 16 residues long. Trimming cost V 4 bases and J 5 bases; bases outside gene matches: 3. CDR3 in amino acids: CASSPRLAGGTGELFF. The CDR3 DNA reads TGTGCCAGCAGCCCCAGACTAGCGGGAGGGACCGGGGAGCTGTTTTTT.

This rearrangement joins TRBV28 to TRBJ1-6; D unresolved. V lost 7 bases and J 9 bases, leaving 22 bases between the germline ends. This CDR3 has 16 amino acids. CDR1 is MDHEN, CDR2 SYDVKM, per germline. The chain's CDR3 is CASNSPLEELVSPLHF. CDR3 coding DNA: TGTGCCAGCAATTCTCCATTGGAGGAGTTAGTTTCACCCCTCCACTTT.